The 7 T cell receptor beta chains in this list originate from one sample, sequenced in a study of blood T cell repertoires in COVID-19. TCRdb's copy holds only in-frame clones and misses some; the assay was immunoSEQ multiplex PCR. This table has around 240,000 clones, about 80% appearing once. Material: peripheral blood. The receptors were sampled from a woman older than 75 with acute or convalescent COVID-19.

V gene TRBV5-4 combines with J gene TRBJ1-1; 10 nucleotides match TRBD1. The CDR3 contains 15 residues. Germline CDR1 is SGHNT and CDR2 is YYREEE (reference sequence). The V gene end was trimmed by 4 bases and the J gene end by 4 bases; junction bases not matched to a gene: 7. The CDR3 loop reads CASSTQTGGITEAFF. CDR3 DNA sequence: TGTGCCAGCAGCACGCAGACAGGGGGCATCACTGAAGCTTTCTTT.

The chain couples TRBV5-1 to TRBJ1-2; 7 bases fit TRBD1. Germline values: CDR1 SGHRS, CDR2 YFSETQ. V shed 3 bases, J shed 5 bases, and the junction held 4 bases outside the gene matches. CDR3 size: 13 residues. CDR3 DNA: TGCGCCAGCAGCTGGACCAGGGGGTATGGCTACACCTTC. Encoded protein: CASSWTRGYGYTF.

This clone appeared once. The chain carries TRBV10-2 and TRBJ2-7; no definite D call. Trimming pared 2 bases from V and 4 bases from J, leaving 12 bases between. Per germline, CDR1 WSHSY and CDR2 SAAADI. This CDR3 region has 14 residues. CDR3 amino acids: CASSEASIPYEQYF. CDR3 in DNA: TGCGCCAGCAGTGAGGCCAGTATCCCATACGAGCAGTACTTC.

There are a few counts of this clone. The J gene is TRBJ2-1, the V gene TRBV7-8; 8 bases align to TRBD1. Germline values: CDR1 SGHVS, CDR2 FQNEAQ. The CDR3 runs to 15 residues. V was pared by 1 base and J by 8 bases, with 7 bases of the junction left unmatched. CDR3 nucleotides: TGTGCCAGCAGCTTAGAAGGACAGGGAAAAGATGAGCAGTTCTTC. Amino acid sequence: CASSLEGQGKDEQFF.

The chain uses TRBV5-4 and TRBJ2-5, with 12 nucleotides matching TRBD2. The trim removed 4 bases at V and 2 bases at J, leaving 3 bases unmatched. Germline CDR1 and CDR2: SGHNT and YYREEE (reference sequence). The CDR3 contains 15 residues. CDR3 sequence reads: CASSPGLAGQETQYF. The CDR3 nucleotides read TGTGCCAGCAGCCCCGGACTAGCGGGGCAAGAGACCCAGTACTTC.

The rearrangement joins TRBV7-2 to TRBJ1-1; weak D call: TRBD1 (6 bases). Germline V lookup: CDR1 SGHTA, CDR2 FQGNSA. V was pared by 4 bases and J by 1 base, with 13 bases between. The CDR3 runs to 15 residues. The CDR3 loop is CASSSNRGGNTEAFF. The CDR3 nucleotides read TGTGCCAGCAGCTCCAATAGGGGGGGGAACACTGAAGCTTTCTTT.

The chain uses TRBV19 and TRBJ1-5; 8 positions agree with TRBD1. The J segment lost 6 bases and the V segment lost 1 base, leaving 8 bases of the junction unmatched. CDR1 and CDR2 (germline): LNHDA, SQIVND (reference sequence). CDR3 size: 16 residues. For the CDR3, the DNA is TGTGCCAGTAGTATAGGCGCAGGGGGCTTTGGTCAGCCCCAGCATTTT. Translated, it gives CASSIGAGGFGQPQHF.